This T cell receptor (beta chain) appears in the sequencing data of a study of T-cell reconstitution after alpha-beta-depleted transplantation in children. Study findings and constraints: At one year after transplant, newly produced T cells mostly accounted for T-cell counts and diversity. After transplant, high TCRbeta diversity at day 60 in some patients arose from surviving recipient T cells and thymic progenitors. Reportedly, roughly two months post-transplant, alpha-beta T cells arose from several hundred expanded graft clones.

This CDR3 is 14 amino acids long. Trimming pared 5 bases from V and 5 bases from J, leaving 15 bases between. CDR1 and CDR2 (germline): SEHNR, FQNEAQ (reference sequence). Unique molecular identifiers were incorporated during preparation of the TCRbeta library. A single record per CDR3 protein comes from TCRdb applying MiXCR to the PCR reads. Here the sample spans a few hundred thousand distinct CDR3 sequences, 25% to 30% being singletons. This clonotype was seen only a few times. The antigen is not known. The sequencing used PBMCs, collected before TCRalphabeta/CD19-depleted stem cell transplant. The TCR sequence derives from a boy under three years old with Wiskott-Aldrich syndrome, due to receive a stem cell transplant. V usage is TRBV7-9 and J usage is TRBJ2-5; D uncertain. CDR3 sequence (DNA): TGTGCCAGCAGCCCTAGTAGAGTCTCGGAGACCCAGTACTTC. Translating it yields CASSPSRVSETQYF.